The 6 T cell receptor beta chains below were found in one sample sequenced in a study of blood T cell repertoires in COVID-19. The method was immunoSEQ multiplex PCR; TCRdb's version includes in-frame clones alone and lacks a portion of them. The data show some 47,000 clones, about 91% seen once. The material sequenced was peripheral blood. The receptors originated from a man in his fifties or sixties with active COVID-19.

The chain recombines TRBV3-1 (or the pseudogene TRBV3-2) with TRBJ2-5; 7 bases fit TRBD2. Germline values: CDR1 LGHDT, CDR2 YNNKEL (reference sequence). The CDR3 runs 13 residues. Unmatched junction bases numbered 5, after V lost 5 bases and J lost 5 bases. CDR3 in DNA: TGTGCCAGCAGCTGGACTAGTAGGGAGACCCAGTACTTC. This gives the protein CASSWTSRETQYF.

V is TRBV11-2 and J is TRBJ2-7; 10 nucleotides align to TRBD1. J was trimmed by 6 bases and V by 4 bases; bases with no gene match: 6. The germline V gene encodes CDR1 SGHAT and CDR2 FQNNGV. The CDR3 contains 14 residues. The CDR3 spells CASSSRTGGGEQYF. As DNA, the CDR3 is TGTGCCAGCAGCTCAAGGACAGGGGGAGGCGAGCAGTACTTC.

The rearrangement links TRBV18 to TRBJ1-1; D call uncertain. In germline, CDR1 is KGHSH, CDR2 LQKENI. The CDR3 sequence is 14 residues long. Trimming pared 3 bases from V and 3 bases from J, leaving 11 bases between. The CDR3, as DNA: TGTGCCAGCTCACCCACCATCGGGGACACTGAAGCTTTCTTT. Amino acids: CASSPTIGDTEAFF.

Written as DNA, the CDR3 is TGTGCCAGCAGTTTTACGGGAGGAGCCGGGGAGCTGTTTTTT. Amino acids: CASSFTGGAGELFF. This chain joins TRBV27 and TRBJ2-2; TRBD2 matches at 7 bases. The CDR3 totals 14 residues. V gave up 3 bases and J gave up 6 bases; unmatched junction bases: 4. CDR1 is MNHEY and CDR2 is SMNVEV in the germline V gene (reference sequence).

This chain links TRBV27 with TRBJ1-5; a weak D match, TRBD1 (5 bases). From germline, CDR1 is MNHEY and CDR2 SMNVEV (reference sequence). The CDR3 runs 13 residues. Trimming cost V 8 bases and J 1 base, with 9 bases left between them. The DNA of the CDR3 is TGTGCCAGCGGGACTGTCAGCAATCAGCCCCAGCATTTT. Translating gives CASGTVSNQPQHF.

The CDR3 bases are TGTGCCAGCAGCGGACAGGCAGCAACTGGAAACACCATATATTTT. This translates into CASSGQAATGNTIYF. The gene calls are TRBV9 and TRBJ1-3; possible D gene TRBD1, 6 bases. Germline CDR1 is SGDLS and CDR2 is YYNGEE. The CDR3 spans 15 residues. Trimming removed 3 bases at V and 2 bases at J, with 12 bases between.